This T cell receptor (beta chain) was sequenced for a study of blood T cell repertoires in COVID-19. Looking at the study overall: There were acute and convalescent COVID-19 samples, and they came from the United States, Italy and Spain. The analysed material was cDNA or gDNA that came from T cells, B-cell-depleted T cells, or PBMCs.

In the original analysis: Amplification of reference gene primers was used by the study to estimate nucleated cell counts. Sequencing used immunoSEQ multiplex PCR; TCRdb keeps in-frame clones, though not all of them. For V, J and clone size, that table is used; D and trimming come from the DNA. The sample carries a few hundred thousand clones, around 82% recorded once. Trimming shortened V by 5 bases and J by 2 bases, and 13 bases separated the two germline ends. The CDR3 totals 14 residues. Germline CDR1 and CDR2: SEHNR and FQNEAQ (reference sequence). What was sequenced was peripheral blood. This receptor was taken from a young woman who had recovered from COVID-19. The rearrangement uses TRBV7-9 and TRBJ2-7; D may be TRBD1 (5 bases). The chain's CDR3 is CASSPTGRPYEQYF. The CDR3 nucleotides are TGTGCCAGCAGCCCCACAGGTAGGCCCTACGAGCAGTACTTC.